The 31 T cell receptor beta chains listed next were all sequenced from one sample in a study of beta chain features in type 1 diabetes. What was sequenced were expressed TCRB transcripts, since all of the isolated RNA had been reverse transcribed. Method: immunoSEQ multiplex PCR; TCRdb's copy keeps in-frame clones and lacks some. The repertoire holds about 270,000 clones, with roughly an eighth as singletons. The sequenced material came from naive CD4+ T cells from blood. Receptors were obtained from a woman aged 40-49 years in good health.

The V gene is TRBV5-1, the J gene TRBJ2-1, with D possibly matching TRBD2 (6 bases). The CDR3 loop spans 15 amino acids. V was pared by 0 bases and J by 7 bases, with 14 bases between. Germline lookup yields CDR1 SGHRS and CDR2 YFSETQ. The CDR3 spells CASSLVRDSANEQFF. The CDR3 DNA is TGCGCCAGCAGCTTGGTGAGGGACTCGGCTAATGAGCAGTTCTTC.

The chain recombines TRBV6-1 with TRBJ2-1; D gene ambiguous. Trimming stripped 7 bases from V and 8 bases from J, with 12 bases between. CDR3 length: 12 residues. Germline assignment: CDR1 MNHNS and CDR2 SASEGT. The CDR3 spells CASNRRVDEQFF. CDR3 coding DNA: TGTGCCAGCAACAGACGCGTCGATGAGCAGTTCTTC.

CDR3 DNA: TGTGCCAGCCTTCTAAATCCGGGGGGCCACAATGAGCAGTTCTTC. The encoded protein is CASLLNPGGHNEQFF. This rearrangement joins TRBV7-2 to TRBJ2-1; D is perhaps TRBD2 (7 bases). V lost 8 bases and J lost 5, with 19 bases in between. This CDR3 is 15 amino acids long. In germline, CDR1 is SGHTA, CDR2 FQGNSA.

The chain uses TRBV27 and TRBJ2-3; D possibly corresponds to TRBD1 (6 bases). Trimming stripped 5 bases from V and 2 bases from J, with 20 bases between. The CDR3 totals 17 residues. Looked up from germline, CDR1 is MNHEY and CDR2 is SMNVEV (reference sequence). CDR3 protein: CASSHTWIGGNTDTQYF. For the CDR3, the DNA is TGTGCCAGCAGTCATACGTGGATAGGGGGAAACACAGATACGCAGTATTTT.

This clone appeared a few times. The chain carries TRBV9 and TRBJ2-7; possibly TRBD1 for D (5 bases). This CDR3 has 13 amino acids. Per the germline V gene, CDR1 is SGDLS and CDR2 is YYNGEE. V was clipped by 1 base and J by 5 bases, with 10 bases between them. For the CDR3, the DNA is TGTGCCAGCAGCGTACAGGGCGGAGACGAGCAGTACTTC. Translating gives CASSVQGGDEQYF.

This clone was picked up a small number of times. The chain couples TRBV23-1 to TRBJ1-1, with 8 bases fitting TRBD1. TRBV23-1 is an open reading frame, and its role is uncertain. CDR3 length equals 20 residues. Trimming cost V 0 bases and J 0 bases; bases outside gene matches: 15. CDR3 sequence reads: CASSQSLLRGLRLMNTEAFF. CDR3 nucleotide sequence: TGCGCCAGCAGTCAATCACTACTCAGGGGGCTTCGGCTTATGAACACTGAAGCTTTCTTT.

The V and J genes are TRBV9 and TRBJ1-4, with 11 bases lining up with TRBD1. The CDR3 runs to 18 residues. From germline, CDR1 is SGDLS and CDR2 YYNGEE. J gave up 6 bases and V 0 bases, and 10 bases lay outside the gene matches. In DNA, the CDR3 is TGTGCCAGCAGCGTAGATGGGACAGGGGGGGTTTGGGATGAAAAACTGTTTTTT. Translating gives CASSVDGTGGVWDEKLFF. The variable domain in full, completed from reference TRBV9 and TRBJ1-4, reads DSGVTQTPKHLITATGQRVTLRCSPRSGDLSVYWYQQSLDQGLQFLIQYYNGEERAKGNILERFSAQQFPDLHSELNLSSLELGDSALYFCASSVDGTGGVWDEKLFFGSGTQLSVL.

The chain joins TRBV5-1 to TRBJ2-1; 10 bases fit TRBD1. Per germline, CDR1 SGHRS and CDR2 YFSETQ. This CDR3 has 13 amino acids. With 4 bases clipped from V and 8 bases from J, the junction kept 3 bases outside the gene matches. CDR3 sequence reads: CASSGTGVHEQFF. The CDR3 nucleotides are TGCGCCAGCAGCGGGACAGGGGTCCATGAGCAGTTCTTC. Full variable domain (remainder filled in from reference TRBV5-1 and TRBJ2-1): KAGVTQTPRYLIKTRGQQVTLSCSPISGHRSVSWYQQTPGQGLQFLFEYFSETQRNKGNFPGRFSGRQFSNSRSEMNVSTLELGDSALYLCASSGTGVHEQFFGPGTRLTVL.

This clone was detected a few times. J is TRBJ1-6 and V is TRBV14, with D hard to call. V was shortened by 4 bases and J by 0 bases, with 7 bases between the two germline ends. Germline CDR1 and CDR2: SGHDN and FVKESK. The length of the CDR3 is 15 residues. CDR3 region: CASSLLSSYNSPLHF. The CDR3 coding sequence is TGTGCCAGCAGCCTTCTCAGCTCCTATAATTCACCCCTCCACTTT.

In its sample, this clone was seen many times. The chain has TRBV23-1 and TRBJ2-3; 9 bases map to TRBD2. TRBV23-1 is assigned to the ORF class and has an uncertain function. V dropped 2 bases and J dropped 1; count of bases not matched to a gene: 10. This CDR3 region has 18 residues. The chain's CDR3 is CASSQTASGDSGTDTQYF. In DNA form, the CDR3 reads TGCGCCAGCAGTCAAACGGCTAGCGGGGATTCTGGCACAGATACGCAGTATTTT.

This clone came up a few times. The rearrangement joins TRBV27 to TRBJ2-3; TRBD2 agrees at 15 bases. The CDR3 is 16 residues long. CDR1 is MNHEY, CDR2 SMNVEV, per germline (reference sequence). Trimming took 7 bases from V and 7 from J; bases not matched to a gene: 9. CDR3 residues: CASTRFGTSGGYTQYF. The CDR3 nucleotides are TGTGCCAGCACCCGCTTCGGGACTAGCGGGGGGTATACGCAGTATTTT.

This clone was found a few times. The chain joins TRBV11-2 to TRBJ2-5; a weak D match, TRBD1 (7 bases). The end of the DNA is better explained by TRBJ2-7, so the J call may be wrong. The CDR3 covers 15 residues. Germline V gene lookup returns CDR1 SGHAT and CDR2 FQNNGV. The CDR3 spells CASSLGAGGLYEQYF. The CDR3 DNA reads as TGTGCCAGCAGCTTAGGGGCAGGGGGACTCTACGAGCAGTACTTC.

This clone was found a few times. The chain employs TRBV11-2 and TRBJ2-3, with a tentative D call TRBD2 (6 bases). CDR1 and CDR2 (germline): SGHAT, FQNNGV. The CDR3 runs 15 residues. Deletions cut 5 bases from V and 0 bases from J, with 12 bases between. The DNA of the CDR3 is TGTGCCAGCAGCGCGGGGATGTCTAGCACAGATACGCAGTATTTT. It encodes CASSAGMSSTDTQYF. The whole variable domain, filled in from reference TRBV11-2 and TRBJ2-3, reads EAGVAQSPRYKIIEKRQSVAFWCNPISGHATLYWYQQILGQGPKLLIQFQNNGVVDDSQLPKDRFSAERLKGVDSTLKIQPAKLEDSAVYLCASSAGMSSTDTQYFGPGTRLTVL.

Of note for this clone: Mismatch with germline at one junction end may stem from a read error. This chain joins TRBV4-2 and TRBJ1-2; 9 positions agree with TRBD1. The CDR3 loop spans 15 amino acids. The germline V gene has CDR1 LGHNA and CDR2 YNFKEQ. CDR3 in DNA: TGTGCCAGCTGCCAGGGGACCGACAGGGGGAATGGCTACACCTTC. Translating it yields CASCQGTDRGNGYTF.

This clone turned up a few times. J is TRBJ2-3 and V is TRBV10-3; perhaps TRBD1 as D (5 bases). This CDR3 has 14 residues. CDR1 and CDR2 (germline): ENHRY, SYGVKD. V lost 7 bases, J lost 0 bases, and 11 bases lay in between. The CDR3 DNA sequence: TGTGCCATCACCGACAGCACCAGCACAGATACGCAGTATTTT. This gives the protein CAITDSTSTDTQYF.

The gene calls are TRBV19 and TRBJ1-1; TRBD1 matches at 9 bases. The length of the CDR3 is 15 residues. The germline V gene encodes CDR1 LNHDA and CDR2 SQIVND (reference sequence). Trimming took 5 bases from V and 8 from J; bases not matched to a gene: 12. The CDR3 here is CASSRRTGGRAEAFF. In DNA, the CDR3 is TGTGCCAGTAGTCGTAGAACAGGGGGCAGGGCCGAAGCTTTCTTT.

The chain is built from TRBV11-2 and TRBJ2-7; 9 nucleotides agree with TRBD1. The CDR3 has 14 residues. V trimming: 4 bases; J trimming: 2 bases; junction bases outside the gene matches: 3. Germline assignment: CDR1 SGHAT and CDR2 FQNNGV. CDR3 DNA sequence: TGTGCCAGCAGCTCCGGGACAGGGACCTACGAGCAGTACTTC. Protein product: CASSSGTGTYEQYF. Supplemented by reference TRBV11-2 and TRBJ2-7, the full variable domain reads EAGVAQSPRYKIIEKRQSVAFWCNPISGHATLYWYQQILGQGPKLLIQFQNNGVVDDSQLPKDRFSAERLKGVDSTLKIQPAKLEDSAVYLCASSSGTGTYEQYFGPGTRLTVT.

V is TRBV5-1 and J is TRBJ2-1, with TRBD2 identical over 9 bases. The CDR3 is 17 amino acids. The V and J ends lost 4 bases and 8 bases, in that order; junction bases with no gene match: 16. Per germline, CDR1 SGHRS and CDR2 YFSETQ. The CDR3 DNA follows: TGCGCCAGCAGCACCGGGGATTGGCGCGGGGGGGTCGATGAGCAGTTCTTC. Its translation: CASSTGDWRGGVDEQFF.

This clone was observed a few times. The chain combines TRBV4-3 with TRBJ1-2, with a tentative D call TRBD1 (6 bases). Germline CDR1 is LGHNA and CDR2 is YSLEER. V lost 8 bases and J 4 bases, leaving 20 bases between the germline ends. The CDR3 contains 15 residues. Here the CDR3 DNA reads TGCGCCAGCCGACCGGACAGCCAAAACATCTATGGCTACACCTTC. Encoded protein: CASRPDSQNIYGYTF.

The J gene is TRBJ1-5, the V gene TRBV28; 8 positions agree with TRBD1. J gave up 7 bases and V 1 base, and 9 bases lay outside the gene matches. Germline V gene data show CDR1 as MDHEN and CDR2 as SYDVKM. The CDR3 covers 16 residues. The CDR3 is CASSLFRTGRKQPQHF. The CDR3 DNA reads TGTGCCAGCAGTTTATTCAGGACAGGGAGGAAACAGCCCCAGCATTTT.

This chain links TRBV7-6 with TRBJ2-1, with D perhaps TRBD2 (5 bases). Germline values: CDR1 SGHVS, CDR2 FNYEAQ. This CDR3 has 13 residues. V was pared by 5 bases and J by 6 bases, with 11 bases between. The CDR3 is CASSEGRVNEQFF. The CDR3 DNA sequence: TGTGCCAGCAGCGAGGGCCGGGTCAATGAGCAGTTCTTC. Full variable domain (outside the CDR3, taken from reference TRBV7-6 and TRBJ2-1): GAGVSQSPRYKVTKRGQDVALRCDPISGHVSLYWYRQALGQGPEFLTYFNYEAQQDKSGLPNDRFSAERPEGSISTLTIQRTEQRDSAMYRCASSEGRVNEQFFGPGTRLTVL.

This rearrangement joins TRBV5-8 to TRBJ1-2; TRBD1 agrees at 7 bases. V dropped 3 bases and J dropped 8; count of bases not matched to a gene: 4. Germline V gene sequence: CDR1 SGHTS, CDR2 YDEGEE. The CDR3 extends over 12 amino acids. CDR3 sequence reads: CASSSDRVGYTF. The CDR3, as DNA: TGTGCCAGCAGCTCCGACAGGGTGGGCTACACCTTC.

This clone was detected only a few times. The chain carries TRBV9 and TRBJ1-1; the D gene is possibly TRBD1 (5 bases). The germline V gene has CDR1 SGDLS and CDR2 YYNGEE. With 0 bases removed from V and 3 bases from J, the gap between germline ends came to 9 bases. This CDR3 spans 14 amino acids. In DNA, the CDR3 is TGTGCCAGCAGCGTAGCAACAGGTCACACTGAAGCTTTCTTT. Protein: CASSVATGHTEAFF.

This chain's CDR3 is CASSLYGTPSSYEQYF. CDR3 DNA sequence: TGTGCCAGCAGCTTATATGGGACACCGAGCTCCTACGAGCAGTACTTC. V usage is TRBV11-1 and J usage is TRBJ2-7; tentative D call: TRBD1 (6 bases). The CDR3 runs 16 residues. The germline V gene encodes CDR1 SGHAT and CDR2 FQDESV (reference sequence). The ends were cut back, 2 bases at V and 0 bases at J, with 14 bases in the middle.

This clone was seen a few times. V and J are TRBV5-1 and TRBJ2-7, with 12 bases that match TRBD2. This CDR3 spans 16 amino acids. With V trimmed by 4 bases and J by 3 bases, 8 bases remained unmatched. Germline-derived CDR1 and CDR2 are SGHRS and YFSETQ. The chain's CDR3 is CASSLGLAGPLYEQYF. CDR3 sequence (DNA): TGCGCCAGCAGCCTGGGACTAGCGGGTCCCCTCTACGAGCAGTACTTC.

This clone turned up a few times. The chain recombines TRBV5-1 with TRBJ1-1; TRBD1 matches 7 bases. Germline values: CDR1 SGHRS, CDR2 YFSETQ. V lost 4 bases, J lost 3 bases, and 9 bases stayed unmatched. The CDR3 spans 15 residues. CDR3 sequence: CASSDYRTGDTEAFF. CDR3 nucleotide sequence: TGCGCCAGCAGCGATTATCGGACAGGCGACACTGAAGCTTTCTTT.

The chain uses TRBV5-1 and TRBJ2-5; D is possibly TRBD2 (6 bases). The end of the DNA is better explained by TRBJ2-7, so the J call may be wrong. The CDR3 totals 13 residues. Germline V gives CDR1 SGHRS, CDR2 YFSETQ. In DNA, the CDR3 is TGCGCCAGCACCGGGGCGGGGTCCTACGAGCAGTACTTC. It codes for CASTGAGSYEQYF.

This clone was detected only a few times. CDR3 coding DNA: TGTGCCAGCAGTGGGACAGACAGTGGGCGCACTGAAGCTTTCTTT. This encodes CASSGTDSGRTEAFF. J is TRBJ1-1 and V is TRBV25-1; TRBD1 might be the D (6 bases). V gave up 4 bases and J gave up 4 bases, with 16 bases separating them. Looked up from germline, CDR1 is MGHDK and CDR2 is SYGVNS. The CDR3 covers 15 residues.

The chain has TRBV6-5 and TRBJ2-7, with 9 bases aligning to TRBD1. V lost 0 bases and J lost 11; bases outside the gene matches: 8. The CDR3 spans 14 residues. The germline CDR1 and CDR2 sequences are MNHEY and SVGAGI. The CDR3 here is CASSYSGSRDREYF. The CDR3 DNA follows: TGTGCCAGCAGTTACTCGGGCTCCCGGGACAGGGAGTACTTC.

The chain combines TRBV6-5 with TRBJ2-7; D not certain. The germline CDR1 and CDR2 sequences are MNHEY and SVGAGI. Deletions cut 5 bases from V and 3 bases from J, with 11 bases between. The CDR3 covers 13 residues. This CDR3 is CASSVNSNYEQYF. CDR3 DNA: TGTGCCAGCAGTGTCAACAGCAACTACGAGCAGTACTTC.

The chain links TRBV5-1 to TRBJ2-5, with TRBD2 matching 10 bases. From germline, CDR1 is SGHRS and CDR2 YFSETQ. J gave up 2 bases and V 6 bases, and 7 bases lay outside the gene matches. The CDR3 runs to 15 residues. For the CDR3, the DNA is TGCGCCAGCATTTTAGCGGGGGGACCACAAGAGACCCAGTACTTC. It is translated as CASILAGGPQETQYF. The whole variable domain, remainder taken from reference TRBV5-1 and TRBJ2-5, is KAGVTQTPRYLIKTRGQQVTLSCSPISGHRSVSWYQQTPGQGLQFLFEYFSETQRNKGNFPGRFSGRQFSNSRSEMNVSTLELGDSALYLCASILAGGPQETQYFGPGTRLLVL.